The 13 T cell receptor beta chains below all came from one sample that was sequenced in a study of T cell responses to AZD1222 COVID-19 vaccine. The table came from immunoSEQ multiplex PCR; TCRdb's copy has only in-frame clones and leaves some out. The sample has around 88,000 clones; nearly 90% are singletons. Sequences were derived from peripheral blood, sampled on day 0 of AZD1222 vaccination. The receptors stem from an adult in good health.

The CDR3 DNA reads as TGTGCCAGCAGTCACCGGGACAGGATTCGCTCCTATGGCTACACCTTC. The encoded protein is CASSHRDRIRSYGYTF. The rearrangement uses TRBV28 and TRBJ1-2, with 8 bases that match TRBD1. V lost 5 bases to trimming and J lost 4 bases; unmatched junction nucleotides: 12. The germline CDR1 and CDR2 sequences are MDHEN and SYDVKM. The CDR3 has 16 residues.

This clone was recorded only once. V and J are TRBV4-1 and TRBJ2-7; possible D gene TRBD2, 6 bases. Between the trimmed V and J ends, which lost 0 bases and 4 bases, there was a span of 13 bases. The germline gives CDR1 MGHRA, CDR2 YSYEKL. The CDR3 totals 15 residues. CDR3 coding DNA: TGCGCCAGCAGCCAAGATCCAGGGCGGGGATACGAGCAGTACTTC. This translates into CASSQDPGRGYEQYF.

The chain joins TRBV11-2 to TRBJ2-3; a possible D gene is TRBD1 (6 bases). This CDR3 region has 15 residues. The germline V gene encodes CDR1 SGHAT and CDR2 FQNNGV. The V end lost 1 base, the J end lost 2 bases, and 10 bases lay between the germline ends. In DNA form, the CDR3 reads TGTGCCAGCAGCTTAGCGGGACAAACCACAGATACGCAGTATTTT. This gives the protein CASSLAGQTTDTQYF.

The count of this clone is one. The gene calls are TRBV15 and TRBJ2-3; no firm D call. The CDR3 contains 15 residues. Per the germline V gene, CDR1 is LNHNV and CDR2 is YYDKDF (reference sequence). Trimming removed 4 bases at V and 1 base at J, with 12 bases between. CDR3 amino acids: CATSTRRRRTDTQYF. The CDR3 DNA follows: TGTGCCACCAGCACCCGGCGGCGGCGCACAGATACGCAGTATTTT.

The chain uses TRBV6-2 or TRBV6-3 and TRBJ1-4, with 9 positions matching TRBD1. V lost 6 bases to trimming and J lost 0 bases; unmatched junction nucleotides: 5. The CDR3 has 16 amino acids. Germline V gene data show CDR1 as MNHEY and CDR2 as SVGEGT. The CDR3: CASSDRGIATNEKLFF. The CDR3 nucleotides read TGTGCCAGCAGCGACAGGGGGATTGCAACTAATGAAAAACTGTTTTTT.

The chain joins TRBV11-2 to TRBJ2-5; possibly TRBD1 for D (7 bases). The V end lost 1 base, the J end lost 4 bases, and 19 bases lay between the germline ends. Germline loops: CDR1 SGHAT, CDR2 FQNNGV. The CDR3 loop spans 17 amino acids. CDR3 region: CASSLGTGTSGGETQYF. CDR3 nucleotide sequence: TGTGCCAGCAGCTTAGGAACCGGGACTTCAGGGGGAGAGACCCAGTACTTC.

The genes are TRBV18 and TRBJ1-1, with TRBD1 matching 9 bases. The CDR3 sequence is 15 residues long. V gave up 2 bases and J gave up 4 bases; unmatched junction bases: 5. Germline-derived CDR1 and CDR2 are KGHSH and LQKENI. The CDR3 sequence is CASSPRDRASTEAFF. In DNA form, the CDR3 reads TGTGCCAGCTCACCAAGGGACAGGGCGAGCACTGAAGCTTTCTTT. The whole variable domain, filled in from reference TRBV18 and TRBJ1-1, reads NAGVMQNPRHLVRRRGQEARLRCSPMKGHSHVYWYRQLPEEGLKFMVYLQKENIIDESGMPKERFSAEFPKEGPSILRIQQVVRGDSAAYFCASSPRDRASTEAFFGQGTRLTVV.

In DNA, the CDR3 is TGTGCCAGCAGCTCTCGTGTAGGGACAGATACGCAGTATTTT. It specifies CASSSRVGTDTQYF. The chain is built from TRBV7-3 and TRBJ2-3, with D uncertain. Per the germline V gene, CDR1 is SGHTA and CDR2 is FQGTGA. Trimming stripped 4 bases from V and 3 bases from J, with 11 bases between. This CDR3 spans 14 amino acids.

This rearrangement joins TRBV29-1 to TRBJ1-1; no clear D gene. This CDR3 is built from 13 residues. The V and J ends lost 8 bases and 1 base respectively, with 14 bases between them. CDR1 and CDR2 (germline): SQVTM, ANQGSEA. CDR3 bases: TGCAGCCCTGACCCCAGGAAGAACACTGAAGCTTTCTTT. Translating gives CSPDPRKNTEAFF. The full variable domain, completed using reference TRBV29-1 and TRBJ1-1, is SAVISQKPSRDICQRGTSLTIQCQVDSQVTMMFWYRQQPGQSLTLIATANQGSEATYESGFVIDKFPISRPNLTFSTLTVSNMSPEDSSIYLCSPDPRKNTEAFFGQGTRLTVV.

V gene TRBV28 combines with J gene TRBJ1-1; D uncertain. This CDR3 has 16 amino acids. The germline V and J ends were trimmed by 1 base and 5 bases, with 17 bases remaining between them. Germline V CDR1 and CDR2: MDHEN, SYDVKM. The DNA for the CDR3 is TGTGCCAGCAGTTTATTCGGGTTGGGGAAGGAAACTGAAGCTTTCTTT. This gives the protein CASSLFGLGKETEAFF.

The J gene is TRBJ1-5, the V gene TRBV10-3; D uncertain. Germline loops: CDR1 ENHRY, CDR2 SYGVKD. Trimming took 3 bases from V and 0 from J, leaving 0 bases between them. The CDR3 sequence is 12 residues long. CDR3 amino acids: CAISDSNQPQHF. CDR3 bases: TGTGCCATCAGTGATAGCAATCAGCCCCAGCATTTT.

The J gene is TRBJ1-1, the V gene TRBV2; no firm D call. Germline lookup yields CDR1 SNHLY and CDR2 FYNNEI. This CDR3 comprises 13 residues. Trimming left V 6 bases short and J 5 bases short, with 13 bases between. The CDR3 coding sequence is TGTGCCAGCAGGACATTCTCGATTACTGAAGCTTTCTTT. This sequence encodes CASRTFSITEAFF.

The chain employs TRBV28 and TRBJ1-1; a weak D match, TRBD1 (6 bases). Trimming pared 6 bases from V and 8 bases from J, leaving 16 bases between. This CDR3 comprises 13 residues. CDR1 and CDR2 from the germline V gene are MDHEN and SYDVKM. CDR3 bases: TGTGCCAGCAGCAAAGCCCCGGGACAAGAAGCTTTCTTT. It translates to CASSKAPGQEAFF.